The sequence of this T cell receptor beta chain was determined in a study of response to subunit inactivated influenza vaccine. Per germline, CDR1 MNHEY and CDR2 SVGEGT. The CDR3 extends over 15 amino acids. V gave up 1 base and J gave up 4 bases, with 11 bases separating them. This clonotype turned up a few times. Antigen: not known. Whole-study results and caveats: With each seasonal influenza vaccination, the authors suggested, few new T cells are recruited.

Each CDR3 protein is one row after TCRdb ran MiXCR on the RT-PCR reads. The sample holds about 540,000 distinct CDR3 sequences, approximately 15% seen once. Here the sequenced sample was PBMCs from blood, taken 11 to 12 days after vaccination. The TCR was taken from a man in his fifties or sixties who received an inactivated influenza vaccine. The V gene is TRBV6-2 or TRBV6-3, the J gene TRBJ1-5; D may be TRBD1 (6 bases). The DNA for the CDR3 is TGTGCCAGCAGTTACTGGGGACAAAGTAATCAGCCCCAGCATTTT. Its protein product is CASSYWGQSNQPQHF.